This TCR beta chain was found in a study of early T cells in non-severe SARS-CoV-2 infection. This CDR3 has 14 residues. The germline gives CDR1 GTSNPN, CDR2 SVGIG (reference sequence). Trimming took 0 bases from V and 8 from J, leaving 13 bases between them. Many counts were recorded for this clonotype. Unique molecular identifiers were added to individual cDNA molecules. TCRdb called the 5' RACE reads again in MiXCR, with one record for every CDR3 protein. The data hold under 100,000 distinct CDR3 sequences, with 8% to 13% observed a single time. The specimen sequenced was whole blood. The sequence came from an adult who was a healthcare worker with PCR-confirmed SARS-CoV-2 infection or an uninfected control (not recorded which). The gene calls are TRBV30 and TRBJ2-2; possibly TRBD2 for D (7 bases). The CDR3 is CAWSVHGGPGELFF. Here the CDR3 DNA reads TGTGCCTGGAGTGTACACGGGGGGCCGGGGGAGCTGTTTTTT.